This entry lists 14 T cell receptor beta chains sequenced from one sample in a study of blood T cell repertoires in COVID-19. Clones were read by immunoSEQ multiplex PCR, and TCRdb kept only the in-frame ones, dropping some. The table includes roughly 280,000 clones, just under 90% detected once. Sequencing was carried out using PBMCs or T cells enriched from blood (not recorded which). The receptors stem from a woman aged 55-70 years who had recovered from COVID-19.

This clone was detected only a few times. The chain carries TRBV19 and TRBJ1-1, with 8 bases that match TRBD1. The CDR3 is 12 amino acids. Germline V lookup: CDR1 LNHDA, CDR2 SQIVND (reference sequence). J gave up 8 bases and V 5 bases, and 4 bases lay outside the gene matches. The CDR3 nucleotides are TGTGCCAGTAGTGCGACAGGGGTCGAAGCTTTCTTT. It specifies CASSATGVEAFF.

In DNA, the CDR3 is TGTGCCAGCAGCCAAGATGGGACAGGGAGCACAGATACGCAGTATTTT. Its translation is CASSQDGTGSTDTQYF. This sequence joins TRBV3-1 (or the pseudogene TRBV3-2) and TRBJ2-3; 9 nucleotides agree with TRBD1. The V gene end was trimmed by 0 bases and the J gene end by 0 bases; junction bases not matched to a gene: 1. This CDR3 region has 16 residues. Germline values: CDR1 LGHDT, CDR2 YNNKEL (reference sequence).

The V gene is TRBV19, the J gene TRBJ1-1; unclear D gene. Germline V gives CDR1 LNHDA, CDR2 SQIVND (reference sequence). Trimming removed 4 bases from V and 0 bases from J, with 9 bases in between. The CDR3 covers 14 residues. CDR3 in DNA: TGTGCCAGTAGTACGACAACTTTGAACACTGAAGCTTTCTTT. This encodes CASSTTTLNTEAFF.

This chain connects TRBV2 to TRBJ1-5, with a weak D call TRBD1 (5 bases). The V end was cut by 4 bases, the J end by 4 bases, with 14 bases between. CDR1 and CDR2 from the germline V gene are SNHLY and FYNNEI. The CDR3 runs to 15 residues. The CDR3 nucleotides read TGTGCCAGCAGTGCCGCAGCAGGGCTAAATCAGCCCCAGCATTTT. This translates into CASSAAAGLNQPQHF.

The rearrangement joins TRBV5-1 to TRBJ2-7; 9 bases map to TRBD2. J gave up 7 bases and V 0 bases, and 5 bases lay outside the gene matches. This CDR3 is 14 amino acids long. CDR1 is SGHRS, CDR2 YFSETQ, per germline. DNA for the CDR3: TGCGCCAGCAGCTTGGCCGCTAGCGGGATTGAGCAGTACTTC. Amino acids: CASSLAASGIEQYF.

The V and J genes are TRBV7-8 and TRBJ2-7; a weak D match, TRBD1 (7 bases). V gave up 5 bases and J gave up 5 bases, with 19 bases separating them. The CDR3 has 15 residues. Germline loops: CDR1 SGHVS, CDR2 FQNEAQ. The DNA of the CDR3 is TGTGCCAGCAGCCCACAGACAGGGAGGTGGAACGAGCAGTACTTC. Translating gives CASSPQTGRWNEQYF.

The rearrangement joins TRBV5-8 to TRBJ2-1; D gene uncertain. Looked up from germline, CDR1 is SGHTS and CDR2 is YDEGEE. The CDR3 sequence is 13 residues long. V lost 6 bases to trimming and J lost 5 bases, with 12 bases between them. CDR3 amino acids: CASNSLLHNEQFF. Written as DNA, the CDR3 is TGTGCCAGCAACAGCCTTCTCCACAATGAGCAGTTCTTC.

This clone showed up just a few times. The rearrangement uses TRBV24-1 and TRBJ2-1; 9 nucleotides match TRBD1. CDR3 length equals 18 residues. Trimming took 3 bases from V and 2 from J; bases not matched to a gene: 10. CDR1 KGHDR and CDR2 SFDVKD come from the germline V gene. The CDR3 coding sequence is TGTGCCACCAGTGATCAAACAGGACAGGGGTACCCCTACAATGAGCAGTTCTTC. It codes for CATSDQTGQGYPYNEQFF.

The J gene is TRBJ1-4, the V gene TRBV19, with 8 positions matching TRBD1. Germline CDR1 is LNHDA and CDR2 is SQIVND (reference sequence). The CDR3 spans 13 residues. With 6 bases clipped from V and 10 bases from J, the junction kept 7 bases outside the gene matches. The CDR3 spells CASRGSTGGKLFF. CDR3 sequence (DNA): TGTGCCAGTAGGGGATCTACAGGGGGAAAACTGTTTTTT.

The chain carries TRBV7-3 and TRBJ2-3; no clear D gene. CDR3 length: 17 residues. Trimming removed 4 bases from V and 1 base from J, with 18 bases in between. CDR1 SGHTA and CDR2 FQGTGA come from the germline V gene. CDR3 sequence: CASSSGLLLSGTDTQYF. As DNA, the CDR3 is TGTGCCAGCAGCTCCGGCCTACTACTTTCTGGCACAGATACGCAGTATTTT.

The J gene is TRBJ2-2, the V gene TRBV3-1 (or the pseudogene TRBV3-2); 12 positions match TRBD2. CDR1 is LGHDT, CDR2 YNNKEL, per germline (reference sequence). This CDR3 region has 17 residues. J lost 4 bases, V lost 5 bases, and 8 bases had no gene match. The CDR3 reads CASSFLAGGPGTGELFF. The CDR3 DNA reads as TGTGCCAGCAGCTTTCTAGCGGGGGGGCCCGGCACCGGGGAGCTGTTTTTT.

The chain carries TRBV2 and TRBJ2-1; no clear D. Between the trimmed V and J ends, which lost 4 bases and 2 bases, there was a span of 9 bases. The CDR3 spans 14 residues. Germline-derived CDR1 and CDR2 are SNHLY and FYNNEI. The DNA for the CDR3 is TGTGCCAGCAGTGCGGTCGTAACCTACAATGAGCAGTTCTTC. Translated, it gives CASSAVVTYNEQFF.

The chain employs TRBV24-1 and TRBJ2-5; 12 bases map to TRBD2. CDR3 size: 14 residues. Germline values: CDR1 KGHDR, CDR2 SFDVKD. Losses at the gene ends were 1 base for V and 9 bases for J; bases not matched to a gene: 2. CDR3 nucleotides: TGTGCCACCAGTGATTTCGGGACTAGCGGGTCCCAGTACTTC. This translates into CATSDFGTSGSQYF.

This clone was counted a few times. The rearrangement links TRBV12-3 or TRBV12-4 to TRBJ2-7; 8 nucleotides agree with TRBD2. This CDR3 has 12 amino acids. V gave up 5 bases and J gave up 7 bases; unmatched junction bases: 4. The CDR3 DNA reads as TGTGCCAGCAGTCGGACTAGCCAAGAGCAGTACTTC. Amino acid sequence: CASSRTSQEQYF.